The sequence of this T cell receptor (beta chain) was determined in a study of spatial heterogeneity in lung cancer (dated by TCRdb to about 2019). With regard to the full study: Beta-chain transcripts were consistently detected in greater numbers than alpha-chain transcripts, which likely reflected higher beta-chain transcript abundance. The study quantitatively compared TCR alpha and beta repertoires across multiple tumor regions, matched nontumor lung and blood in non-small cell lung cancer. In the raw uncorrected reads, each unique combination of TCR and UMI appeared more than ten times on average. Nonsynonymous mutation counts, determined by whole-exome sequencing of tumor tissue, were related to TCR repertoire features. Both alpha and beta chains were TCR-sequenced in around 220 tumor regions, about 64 matched nontumor lung samples and 45 to 60 PBMC samples obtained at surgery. Broader findings and caveats from the paper: Ubiquitous expanded tumor TCRs were found in blood more often at tumor resection than at routine follow-up. Confirming at a functional level the hypothesis that regional TCRs recognize regional mutations was considered to require additional single-cell paired TCR alpha and beta sequencing.

The library came from 5' RACE. This sample was sequenced with a NextSeq 500. The TCR library protocol attached a unique molecular identifier to each TCR cDNA molecule to allow correction of PCR and sequencing errors. The original methods were these. TCR identification, UMI-based error correction and CDR3 extraction were all carried out with Decombinator tools. Expanded TCRs were defined as those above a frequency of 2 per 1,000, corresponding to the top 1% of the tumor frequency distribution. Each repertoire was subsampled 100 times to 5,000 TCRs, after which Renyi diversity was computed with the R vegan package. CDR3 similarity networks were built from amino acid triplet string-kernel similarity, connecting CDR3s with pairwise similarity above 0.82. TCRdb itself trimmed the public reads at Q25 with fastp, ran MiXCR and retained productive beta chains. Each CDR3 protein appears once, grouped with its most common genes and DNA. V and J calls and clone size were set by TCRdb, not the authors. In all, the sample holds tens of thousands of distinct CDR3 sequences, and roughly 12% of those were seen once. The top ten clonotypes cover about 40% of the sample.

The time point label corresponds to: sample taken at primary tumor resection. TCR sequencing used whole RNA extracted from tumor and nontumor lung tissue, or from cryopreserved PBMC samples, without cell sorting. Samples were obtained from approximately 72 patients with early-stage, untreated non-small cell lung cancer from the lung TRACERx cohort. Patients were selected for TCR sequencing only if sufficient RNA was available from at least two tumor regions. This clonotype showed up just a few times. The target of this receptor is not known. Base qualities are not provided; no much larger clone lies one nucleotide away. Via the germline V gene, CDR1 is SGHRS and CDR2 YFSETQ. The CDR3, from cysteine to phenylalanine, totals 14 residues. Only the CDR3 DNA stays, 42 bases, in frame from base 1. Trimming at the junction amounts to 0 bases on V and 4 bases on J, and the germline ends lie 10 bases apart.

The sample here was PBMCs, taken at surgery. The V and J segments used are TRBV5-1 and TRBJ1-1; the D gene is possibly TRBD1, with 6 bases matching. The clonotype originates from a male donor with early-stage non-small cell lung cancer. The nucleotides are TGCGCCAGCAGCTTGGATCGGGGGGCCACTGAAGCTTTCTTT. Translated, it reads CASSLDRGATEAFF.